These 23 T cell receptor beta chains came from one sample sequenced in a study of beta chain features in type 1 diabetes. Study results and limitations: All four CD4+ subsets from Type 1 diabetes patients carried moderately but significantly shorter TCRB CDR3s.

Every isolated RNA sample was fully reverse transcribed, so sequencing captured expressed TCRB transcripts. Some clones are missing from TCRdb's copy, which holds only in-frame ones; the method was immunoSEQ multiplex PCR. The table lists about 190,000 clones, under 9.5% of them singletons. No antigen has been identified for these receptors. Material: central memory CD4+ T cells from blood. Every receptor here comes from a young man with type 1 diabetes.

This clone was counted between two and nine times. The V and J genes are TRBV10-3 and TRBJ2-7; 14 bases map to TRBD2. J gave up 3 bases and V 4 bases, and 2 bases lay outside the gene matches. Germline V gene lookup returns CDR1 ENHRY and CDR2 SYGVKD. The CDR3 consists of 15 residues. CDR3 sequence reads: CAISAGLAGGYEQYF. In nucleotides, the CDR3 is TGTGCCATCAGTGCTGGACTAGCGGGGGGCTACGAGCAGTACTTC.

The CDR3 coding sequence is TGTGCCACCAGCAGAGGCCAGGGACTCAGGGATGAAAAACTGTTTTTT. The encoded protein is CATSRGQGLRDEKLFF. This chain connects TRBV15 to TRBJ1-4; a possible D gene is TRBD1 (5 bases). Trimming pared 1 base from V and 6 bases from J, leaving 15 bases between. The germline CDR1 and CDR2 sequences are LNHNV and YYDKDF (reference sequence). The CDR3 spans 16 residues.

In DNA form, the CDR3 reads TGCGCCAGCAGCTTGGGCGGACAGGGTGGTGGCTACACCTTC. Translated, it gives CASSLGGQGGGYTF. The chain carries TRBV5-1 and TRBJ1-2, with 8 bases identical to TRBD1. The CDR3 runs 14 residues. Trimming took 0 bases from V and 7 from J; bases not matched to a gene: 5. Looked up from germline, CDR1 is SGHRS and CDR2 is YFSETQ.

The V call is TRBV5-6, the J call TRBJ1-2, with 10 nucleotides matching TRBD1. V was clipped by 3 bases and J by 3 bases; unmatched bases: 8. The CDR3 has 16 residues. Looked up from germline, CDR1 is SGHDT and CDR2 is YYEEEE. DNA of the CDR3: TGTGCCAGCAGCTGGGGGGACAGGGGATATCACTATGGCTACACCTTC. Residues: CASSWGDRGYHYGYTF. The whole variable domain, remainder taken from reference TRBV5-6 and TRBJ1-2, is DAGVTQSPTHLIKTRGQQVTLRCSPKSGHDTVSWYQQALGQGPQFIFQYYEEEERQRGNFPDRFSGHQFPNYSSELNVNALLLGDSALYLCASSWGDRGYHYGYTFGSGTRLTVV.

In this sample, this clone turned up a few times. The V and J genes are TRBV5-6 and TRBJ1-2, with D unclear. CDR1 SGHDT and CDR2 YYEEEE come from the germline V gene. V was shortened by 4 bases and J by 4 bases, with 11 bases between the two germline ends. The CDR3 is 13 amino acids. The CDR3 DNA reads TGTGCCAGCAGCGCGGCCCGGAGCTATGGCTACACCTTC. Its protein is CASSAARSYGYTF. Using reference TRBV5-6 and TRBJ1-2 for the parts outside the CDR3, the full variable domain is DAGVTQSPTHLIKTRGQQVTLRCSPKSGHDTVSWYQQALGQGPQFIFQYYEEEERQRGNFPDRFSGHQFPNYSSELNVNALLLGDSALYLCASSAARSYGYTFGSGTRLTVV.

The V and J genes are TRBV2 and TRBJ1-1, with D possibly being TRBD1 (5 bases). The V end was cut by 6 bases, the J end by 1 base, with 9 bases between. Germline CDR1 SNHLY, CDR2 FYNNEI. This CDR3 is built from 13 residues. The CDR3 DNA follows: TGTGCCAGCAGGAAGACAGCGAACACTGAAGCTTTCTTT. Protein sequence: CASRKTANTEAFF.

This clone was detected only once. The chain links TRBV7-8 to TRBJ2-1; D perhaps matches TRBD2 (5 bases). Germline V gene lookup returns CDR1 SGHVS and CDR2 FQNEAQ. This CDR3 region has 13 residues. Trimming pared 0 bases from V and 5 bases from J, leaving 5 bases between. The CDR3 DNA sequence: TGTGCCAGCAGCTTAGCGCGGGACAATGAGCAGTTCTTC. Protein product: CASSLARDNEQFF.

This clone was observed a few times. For the CDR3, the DNA is TGTGCCAGTAGTATACAGACAGCTAACTATGGCTACACCTTC. It is translated as CASSIQTANYGYTF. The chain employs TRBV19 and TRBJ1-2; possibly TRBD1 for D (5 bases). The V gene lost 2 bases and the J gene lost 0 bases, with 7 bases spanning the gap. Germline V gene data show CDR1 as LNHDA and CDR2 as SQIVND (reference sequence). This CDR3 is 14 amino acids long.

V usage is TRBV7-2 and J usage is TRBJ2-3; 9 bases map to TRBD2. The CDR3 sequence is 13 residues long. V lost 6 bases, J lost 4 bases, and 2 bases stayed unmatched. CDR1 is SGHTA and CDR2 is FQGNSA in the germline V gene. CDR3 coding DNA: TGTGCCAGCAGGCGGGGGGGGGCAGATACGCAGTATTTT. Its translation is CASRRGGADTQYF.

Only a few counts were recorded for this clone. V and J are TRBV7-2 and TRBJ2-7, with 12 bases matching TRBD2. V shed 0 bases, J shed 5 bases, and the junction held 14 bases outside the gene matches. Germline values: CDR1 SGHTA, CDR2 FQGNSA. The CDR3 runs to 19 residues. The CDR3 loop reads CASSLARTSGTAIVNEQYF. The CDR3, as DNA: TGTGCCAGCAGCTTAGCCCGGACTAGCGGGACGGCCATCGTCAACGAGCAGTACTTC.

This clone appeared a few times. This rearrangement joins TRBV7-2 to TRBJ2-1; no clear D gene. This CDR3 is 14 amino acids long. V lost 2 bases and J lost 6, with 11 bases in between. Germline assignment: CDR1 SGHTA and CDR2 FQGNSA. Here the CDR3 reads CASSLLYTSNEQFF. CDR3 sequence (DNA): TGTGCCAGCAGCTTACTCTATACTTCCAATGAGCAGTTCTTC.

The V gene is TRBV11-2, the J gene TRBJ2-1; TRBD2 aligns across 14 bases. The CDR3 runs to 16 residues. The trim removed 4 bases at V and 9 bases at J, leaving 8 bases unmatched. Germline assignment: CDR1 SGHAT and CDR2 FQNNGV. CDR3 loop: CASSSIGTSGRSEQFF. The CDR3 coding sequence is TGTGCCAGCAGCTCTATCGGGACTAGCGGGAGATCTGAGCAGTTCTTC.

The DNA of the CDR3 is TGTGCCAGCCGCCCCCGGACAGCGACTAATGAAAAACTGTTTTTT. This gives the protein CASRPRTATNEKLFF. The V call is TRBV7-2, the J call TRBJ1-4, with D maybe TRBD1 (6 bases). Germline assignment: CDR1 SGHTA and CDR2 FQGNSA. Trimming removed 8 bases from V and 2 bases from J, with 15 bases in between. CDR3 length equals 15 residues.

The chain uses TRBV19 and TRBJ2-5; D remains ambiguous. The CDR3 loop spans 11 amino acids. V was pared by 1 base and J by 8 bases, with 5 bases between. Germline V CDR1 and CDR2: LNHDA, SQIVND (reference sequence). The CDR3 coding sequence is TGTGCCAGTAGTATAGGTGGCACCCAGTACTTC. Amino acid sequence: CASSIGGTQYF.

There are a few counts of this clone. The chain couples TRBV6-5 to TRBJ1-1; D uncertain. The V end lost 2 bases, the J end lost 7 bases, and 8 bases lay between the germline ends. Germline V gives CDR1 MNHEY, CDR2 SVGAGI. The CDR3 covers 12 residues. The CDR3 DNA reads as TGTGCCAGCAGTTACCCTACCGGTGAAGCTTTCTTT. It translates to CASSYPTGEAFF.

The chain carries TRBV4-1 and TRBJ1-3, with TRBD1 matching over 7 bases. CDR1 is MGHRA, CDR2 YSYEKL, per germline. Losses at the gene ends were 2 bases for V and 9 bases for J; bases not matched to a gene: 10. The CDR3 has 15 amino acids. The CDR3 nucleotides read TGCGCCAGCAGCCAACGAGTAGGACAGGAGGCCACCATATATTTT. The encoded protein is CASSQRVGQEATIYF.

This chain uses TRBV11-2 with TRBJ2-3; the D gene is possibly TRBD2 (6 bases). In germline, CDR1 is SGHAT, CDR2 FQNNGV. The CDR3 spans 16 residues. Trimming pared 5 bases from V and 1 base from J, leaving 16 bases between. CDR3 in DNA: TGTGCCAGCAGCCCTAAACGGGGACTGCGCACAGATACGCAGTATTTT. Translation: CASSPKRGLRTDTQYF. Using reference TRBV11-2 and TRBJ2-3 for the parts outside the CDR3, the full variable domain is EAGVAQSPRYKIIEKRQSVAFWCNPISGHATLYWYQQILGQGPKLLIQFQNNGVVDDSQLPKDRFSAERLKGVDSTLKIQPAKLEDSAVYLCASSPKRGLRTDTQYFGPGTRLTVL.

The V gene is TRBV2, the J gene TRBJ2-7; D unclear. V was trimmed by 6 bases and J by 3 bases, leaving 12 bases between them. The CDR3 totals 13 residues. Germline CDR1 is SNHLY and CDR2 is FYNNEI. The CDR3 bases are TGTGCCAGCAGAGCGAACTTGGACTACGAGCAGTACTTC. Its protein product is CASRANLDYEQYF.

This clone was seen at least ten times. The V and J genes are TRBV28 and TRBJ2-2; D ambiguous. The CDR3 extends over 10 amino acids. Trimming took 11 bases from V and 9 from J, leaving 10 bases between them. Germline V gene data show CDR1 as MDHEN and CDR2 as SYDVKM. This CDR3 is CAREIRELFF. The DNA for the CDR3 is TGTGCCCGTGAGATCCGGGAGCTGTTTTTT.

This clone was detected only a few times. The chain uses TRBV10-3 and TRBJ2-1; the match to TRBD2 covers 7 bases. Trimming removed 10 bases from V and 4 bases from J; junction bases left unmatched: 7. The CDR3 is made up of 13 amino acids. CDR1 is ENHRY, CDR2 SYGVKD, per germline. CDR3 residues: CATKREQYNEQFF. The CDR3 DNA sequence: TGTGCCACCAAGCGGGAACAATACAATGAGCAGTTCTTC.

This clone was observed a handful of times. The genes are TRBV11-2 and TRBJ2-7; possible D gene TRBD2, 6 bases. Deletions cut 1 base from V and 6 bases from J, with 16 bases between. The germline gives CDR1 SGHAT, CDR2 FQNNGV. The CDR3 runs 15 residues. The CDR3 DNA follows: TGTGCCAGCAGCTTAGCGGGGCTAGCGAATGGCGAGCAGTACTTC. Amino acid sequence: CASSLAGLANGEQYF.

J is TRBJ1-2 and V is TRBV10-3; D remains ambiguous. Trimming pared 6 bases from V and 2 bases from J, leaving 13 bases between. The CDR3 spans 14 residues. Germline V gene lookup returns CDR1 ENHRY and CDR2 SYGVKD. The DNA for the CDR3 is TGTGCCATCAGGCGGGCAGCTCAGAACTATGGCTACACCTTC. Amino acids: CAIRRAAQNYGYTF.

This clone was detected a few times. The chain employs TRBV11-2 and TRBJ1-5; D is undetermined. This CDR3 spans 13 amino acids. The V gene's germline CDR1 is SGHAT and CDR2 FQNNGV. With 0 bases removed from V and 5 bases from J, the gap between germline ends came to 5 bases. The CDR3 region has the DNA TGTGCCAGCAGCTTAGAAGAGGATCAGCCCCAGCATTTT. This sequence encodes CASSLEEDQPQHF.